This T cell receptor (beta chain) appears in the sequencing data of a study of tumor-infiltrating lymphocytes in primary liver carcinoma. Findings and limits, study-wide: Tumors had a significantly higher top-250-clone fraction than blood (p = 0.039).

Germline V gene lookup returns CDR1 SGHRS and CDR2 YFSETQ. With 4 bases removed from V and 4 bases from J, the gap between germline ends came to 11 bases. CDR3 length equals 14 residues. Total RNA (roughly 530 ng) served as template for TCR beta cDNA synthesis primed by a constant-region primer. Researchers made the TCR beta libraries by running three nested multiplex PCR rounds with slightly modified ARM-PCR. PCR rounds one and two used TRBV1-TRBV30 forward primers with a C-beta reverse primer for around 11 cycles each. TCRdb re-analysed the multiplex PCR reads in MiXCR, keeping a single row per CDR3 protein. The sample comprises roughly 100,000 distinct CDR3 sequences, 65% to 75% of which are singletons, and more than 10% rests with the top ten. Each 20-30 mg portion of unsorted bulk tissue served as the source for co-extraction of RNA and DNA. In this sample, this clonotype turned up many times. Its antigen is currently unknown.

This clonotype was obtained from a woman in her sixties or seventies with primary liver carcinoma and hepatitis B virus infection. This chain joins TRBV5-1 and TRBJ1-4; D not certain. Input material: liver tumor tissue from sampling region 2. Regarding subset: tumor region T2, inferior pole. This CDR3 reads CASSVGGLNEKLFF. The DNA for the CDR3 is TGCGCCAGCAGCGTCGGCGGTCTTAATGAAAAACTGTTTTTT. Together with reference TRBV5-1 and TRBJ1-4, the CDR3 gives the full variable domain: KAGVTQTPRYLIKTRGQQVTLSCSPISGHRSVSWYQQTPGQGLQFLFEYFSETQRNKGNFPGRFSGRQFSNSRSEMNVSTLELGDSALYLCASSVGGLNEKLFFGSGTQLSVL.